This T cell receptor (beta chain) was identified during a study of cytomegalovirus exposure and HLA in healthy donors. Findings and caveats of the study: Certain sequence variants were highly shared and formed a cluster, and this cluster was likely a sequencing artifact.

As to this clone: The antigen remains undetermined.

The V gene lost 5 bases and the J gene lost 5 bases, with 12 bases spanning the gap. Per germline, CDR1 MNHEY and CDR2 SVGAGI. The CDR3 covers 13 residues. The PCR ran on 60 Vbeta and 13 Jbeta primers. Generated by immunoSEQ multiplex PCR, the TCRdb table keeps only in-frame clones and is missing some. Among under 200,000 clones listed, about 81% were seen once. The sequence was obtained from a woman aged 50 to 60 in good health and CMV-seropositive. The source material was PBMCs. This chain uses TRBV6-5 with TRBJ1-1, with D perhaps TRBD1 (6 bases). The CDR3 DNA is TGTGCCAGCAGTCCAGGGGCAGCAACTGAAGCTTTCTTT. It is translated as CASSPGAATEAFF.